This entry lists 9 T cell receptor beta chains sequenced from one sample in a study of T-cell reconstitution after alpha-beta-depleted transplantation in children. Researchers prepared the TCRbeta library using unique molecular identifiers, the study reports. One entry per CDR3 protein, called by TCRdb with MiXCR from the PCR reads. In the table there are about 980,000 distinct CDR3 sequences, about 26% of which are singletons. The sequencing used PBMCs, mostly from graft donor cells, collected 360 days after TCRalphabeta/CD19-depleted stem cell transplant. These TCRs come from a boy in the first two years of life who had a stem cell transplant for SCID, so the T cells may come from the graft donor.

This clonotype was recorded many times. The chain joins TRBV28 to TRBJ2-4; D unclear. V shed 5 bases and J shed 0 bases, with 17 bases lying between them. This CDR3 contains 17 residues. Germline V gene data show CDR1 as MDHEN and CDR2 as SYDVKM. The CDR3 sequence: CASSPALGGIAKNIQYF. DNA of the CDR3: TGTGCCAGCAGTCCAGCTCTGGGCGGAATAGCCAAAAACATTCAGTACTTC.

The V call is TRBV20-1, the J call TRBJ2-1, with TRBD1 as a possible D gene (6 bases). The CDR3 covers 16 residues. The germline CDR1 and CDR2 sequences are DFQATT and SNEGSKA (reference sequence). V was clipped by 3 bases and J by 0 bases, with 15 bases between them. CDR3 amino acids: CSASVFGGGSYNEQFF. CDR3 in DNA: TGCAGTGCTAGTGTTTTTGGGGGCGGCTCCTACAATGAGCAGTTCTTC.

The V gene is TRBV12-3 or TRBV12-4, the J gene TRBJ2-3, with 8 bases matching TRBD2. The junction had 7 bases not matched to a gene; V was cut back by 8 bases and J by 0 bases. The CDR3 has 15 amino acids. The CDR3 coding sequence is TGTGCCAGCGGGGCGGGGGGCACCAGCACAGATACGCAGTATTTT. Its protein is CASGAGGTSTDTQYF.

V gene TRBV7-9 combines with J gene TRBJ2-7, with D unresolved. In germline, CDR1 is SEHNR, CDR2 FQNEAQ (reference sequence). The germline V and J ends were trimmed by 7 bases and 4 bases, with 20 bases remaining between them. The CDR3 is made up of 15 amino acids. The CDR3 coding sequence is TGTGCCAGCAATAGATGGCCAGAAGTCGGGTACGAGCAGTACTTC. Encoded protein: CASNRWPEVGYEQYF.

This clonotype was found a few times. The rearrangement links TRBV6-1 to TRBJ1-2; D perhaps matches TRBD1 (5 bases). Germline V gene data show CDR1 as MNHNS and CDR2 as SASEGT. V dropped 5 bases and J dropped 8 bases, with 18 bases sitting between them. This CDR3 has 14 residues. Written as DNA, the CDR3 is TGTGCCAGCAGTATGTATCCGGGACGCGGAGGCTACACCTTC. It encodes CASSMYPGRGGYTF.

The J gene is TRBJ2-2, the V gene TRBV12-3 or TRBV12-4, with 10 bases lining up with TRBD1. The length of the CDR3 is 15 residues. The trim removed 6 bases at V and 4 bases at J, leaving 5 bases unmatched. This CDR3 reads CASRTGQGVTGELFF. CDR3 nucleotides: TGTGCCAGCAGAACTGGACAGGGGGTCACCGGGGAGCTGTTTTTT.

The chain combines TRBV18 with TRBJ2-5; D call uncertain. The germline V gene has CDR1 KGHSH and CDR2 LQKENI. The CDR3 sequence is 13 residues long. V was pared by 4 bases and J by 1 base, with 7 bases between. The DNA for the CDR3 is TGTGCCAGCTCACAGCAGGTCCAAGAGACCCAGTACTTC. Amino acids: CASSQQVQETQYF.

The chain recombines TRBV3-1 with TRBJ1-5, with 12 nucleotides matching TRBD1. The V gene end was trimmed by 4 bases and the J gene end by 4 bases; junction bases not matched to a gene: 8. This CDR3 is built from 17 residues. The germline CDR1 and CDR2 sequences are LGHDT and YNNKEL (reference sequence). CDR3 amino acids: CASSPGQGAPGNQPQHF. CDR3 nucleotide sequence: TGTGCCAGCAGCCCGGGACAGGGGGCGCCAGGTAATCAGCCCCAGCATTTT.

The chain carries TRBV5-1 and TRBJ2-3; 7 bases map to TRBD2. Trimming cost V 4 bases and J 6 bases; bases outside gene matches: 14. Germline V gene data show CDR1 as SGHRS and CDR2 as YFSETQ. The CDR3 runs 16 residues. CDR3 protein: CASSPVQDWGGDTQYF. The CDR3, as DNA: TGCGCCAGCAGCCCTGTACAGGATTGGGGGGGGGATACGCAGTATTTT.